This T cell receptor beta chain was found in a study of CD8+ T cells in alopecia areata. Sequencing templates came from extracted RNA that was reverse transcribed into cDNA. The protocol was immunoSEQ multiplex PCR, while the TCRdb copy is restricted to in-frame clones and leaves out a portion. Reported are about 300,000 clones, none seen only once; the ten largest carry more than 0.95%. Concerning this clone itself: Its antigen is undetermined. Here the gene names and germline are mouse. The missing CDR3 end, 4 residues past where the read stops, is filled in from the germline J gene. Within the sample, other DNA sequences also encode this same CDR3.

Separation of pooled cutaneous lymph node cells was by sorting with CD4, CD8alpha, NKG2D, NKG2ACE and other markers. Whole-study findings and limits: Alopecia totalis/universalis scalp especially showed more expanded CD8+ clones than normal scalp. Relative to mice, TCR sharing across patients was less clear, a difference possibly HLA-related.

Germline-derived CDR1 and CDR2 are GKSSPN and SITVG. There are 14 residues in the CDR3. The chain uses TRBV31 and TRBJ2-7, with 10 bases fitting TRBD2. This clonotype was obtained from a C3H/HeJ mouse with alopecia areata. Mice of this strain are of MHC haplotype H2-k. The sample was CD4+ T cells sorted from a lymph node. The CDR3 bases that were read are TGTGCCTGGAGTCTAGGGACTGGGGTTTAT. Translating gives CAWSLGTGVY. The entire CDR3 reads CAWSLGTGVYEQYF. Looking up the rest from reference TRBV31 and TRBJ2-7 gives the full variable domain: AQTIHQWPVAEIKAVGSPLSLGCTIKGKSSPNLYWYWQATGGTLQQLFYSITVGQVESVVQLNLSASRPKDDQFILSTEKLLLSHSGFYLCAWSLGTGVYEQYFGPGTRLTVL.